Listed below are T cell receptor beta chains from one sample, sequenced in a study of graft-versus-host responses after intestinal transplantation. The table came from immunoSEQ multiplex PCR; TCRdb's copy has only in-frame clones and leaves some out. The data show thousands of clones, roughly 72% seen once. The specimen comprised ileum tissue, sampled 1018 days after intestinal transplantation. The origin of the receptors is a human patient who received an intestinal transplant, so some T cells may come from the graft donor. CDR3s include the opening cysteine and the closing phenylalanine or tryptophan.

CASSLGEGLAEAFF	TRBV5-1	TRBJ1-1
CASSQRGGREEKLFF	TRBV7-2	TRBJ1-4
CASSKGQGANGYTF	TRBV21-1	TRBJ1-2
CASSQRGGSNQPQHF	TRBV23-1	TRBJ1-5
CASKEGEINTEAFF	TRBV5-1	TRBJ1-1
CASIRGEGTDTQYF	TRBV28	TRBJ2-3
CASSRGDYNSPLHF	TRBV18	TRBJ1-6
CASSPGWTGLYEQYF	TRBV7-9	TRBJ2-7
CASSPPLGQGVEGNTEAFF	TRBV28	TRBJ1-1
CASSSQGMNTEAFF	TRBV6-1	TRBJ1-1
CASSPTAIPNTEAFF	TRBV18	TRBJ1-1
CSARFPDTQYF	TRBV20-1	TRBJ2-3
CASRQTSGAETQYF	TRBV28	TRBJ2-5
CASSLVPGGSYTGELFF	TRBV7-9	TRBJ2-2
CASSVRNTIYF	TRBV2	TRBJ1-3
CASSPGRSSGRNEQFF	TRBV7-4	TRBJ2-1
CASSQGGGNTEAFF	TRBV19	TRBJ1-1
CAWSVGTRSGNTIYF	TRBV30	TRBJ1-3
CASSSGANVLTF	TRBV5-8	TRBJ2-6
CASSVGRITDTQYF	TRBV10-1	TRBJ2-3
CASSLGVTSSGANVLTF	TRBV5-6	TRBJ2-6
CSVSGQGGDTQYF	TRBV29-1	TRBJ2-3
CASSVLGTSGANYNEQFF	TRBV10-1	TRBJ2-1
CASSYSTNIQYF	TRBV6-6	TRBJ2-4
CASRTDKNSYNEQFF	TRBV28	TRBJ2-1
CASTPLEGYEQYF	TRBV2	TRBJ2-7
CASSPGTGAPGAGELFF	TRBV18	TRBJ2-2
CASIITGTHLGYTF	TRBV19	TRBJ1-2
CASSFDRGGGYTF	TRBV28	TRBJ1-2
CASSSGGGRPEQFF	TRBV18	TRBJ2-1
CASSVSGATVYEQYF	TRBV9	TRBJ2-7
CASSQGSGANVLTF	TRBV27	TRBJ2-6
CASSNGDPPLMTDTQYF	TRBV10-1	TRBJ2-3
CASSEGPSSGNTIYF	TRBV6-1	TRBJ1-3
CASSSPAIEQFF	TRBV5-4	TRBJ2-1
CASSSGQIYGYTF	TRBV11-2	TRBJ1-2
CASSLVFGGELFF	TRBV7-3	TRBJ2-2
CASSVVLAGGTDTQYF	TRBV9	TRBJ2-3
CASSLDRTGEWASGYEQYF	TRBV5-1	TRBJ2-7
CTSSQDDGNTIYF	TRBV1	TRBJ1-3
CASSGLTSNQPQHF	TRBV6-1	TRBJ1-5
CASSLGGAKSNEQFF	TRBV5-4	TRBJ2-1
CASSLDSGKLFF	TRBV7-2	TRBJ1-4
CASSLTGRTEAFF	TRBV19	TRBJ1-1
CASSGTGGAPDTQYF	TRBV9	TRBJ2-3
CASSLWGLNSPLHF	TRBV5-4	TRBJ1-6
CASSGDRGPSSYNSPLHF	TRBV6-1	TRBJ1-6
CASSEQQGASGYTF	TRBV6-4	TRBJ1-2
CASSSFGLAVRNEQFF	TRBV27	TRBJ2-1
CSARPGTNEQFF	TRBV29-1	TRBJ2-1
CASSLGVAGAPGGTQYF	TRBV28	TRBJ2-5
CASLGLAGGTEAFF	TRBV6-5	TRBJ1-1
CASSEEGMSEQYF	TRBV9	TRBJ2-7